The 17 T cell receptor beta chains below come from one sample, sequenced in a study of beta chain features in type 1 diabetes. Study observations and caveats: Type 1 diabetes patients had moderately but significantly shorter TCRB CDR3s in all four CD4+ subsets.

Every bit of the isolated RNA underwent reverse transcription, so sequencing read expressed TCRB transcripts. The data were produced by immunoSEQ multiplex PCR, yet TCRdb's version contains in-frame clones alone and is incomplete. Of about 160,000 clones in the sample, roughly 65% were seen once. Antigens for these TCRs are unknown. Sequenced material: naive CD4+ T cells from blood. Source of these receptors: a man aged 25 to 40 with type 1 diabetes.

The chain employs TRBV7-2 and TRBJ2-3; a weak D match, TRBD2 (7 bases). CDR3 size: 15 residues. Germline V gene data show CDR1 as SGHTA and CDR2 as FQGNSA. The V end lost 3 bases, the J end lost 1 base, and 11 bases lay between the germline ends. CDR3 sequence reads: CASSFGGGRTDTQYF. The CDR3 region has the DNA TGTGCCAGCAGCTTCGGCGGGGGCCGCACAGATACGCAGTATTTT.

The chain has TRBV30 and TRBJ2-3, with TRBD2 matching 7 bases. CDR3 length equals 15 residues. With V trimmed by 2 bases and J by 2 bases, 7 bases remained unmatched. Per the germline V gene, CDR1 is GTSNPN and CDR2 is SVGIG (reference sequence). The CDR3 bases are TGTGCCTGGAGTTTGGGAGCGGGGCCCACAGATACGCAGTATTTT. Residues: CAWSLGAGPTDTQYF. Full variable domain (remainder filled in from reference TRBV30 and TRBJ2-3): SQTIHQWPATLVQPVGSPLSLECTVEGTSNPNLYWYRQAAGRGLQLLFYSVGIGQISSEVPQNLSASRPQDRQFILSSKKLLLSDSGFYLCAWSLGAGPTDTQYFGPGTRLTVL.

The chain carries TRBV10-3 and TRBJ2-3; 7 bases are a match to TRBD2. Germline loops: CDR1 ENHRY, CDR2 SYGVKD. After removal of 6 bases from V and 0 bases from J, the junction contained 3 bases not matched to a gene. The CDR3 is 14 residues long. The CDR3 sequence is CAIRGRDSTDTQYF. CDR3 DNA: TGTGCCATCAGGGGGAGGGACAGCACAGATACGCAGTATTTT.

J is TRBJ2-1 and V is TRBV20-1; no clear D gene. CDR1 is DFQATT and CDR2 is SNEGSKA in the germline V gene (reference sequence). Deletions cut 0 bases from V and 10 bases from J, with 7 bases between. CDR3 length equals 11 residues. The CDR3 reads CSARDRTEQFF. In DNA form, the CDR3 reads TGCAGTGCTAGAGATAGAACAGAGCAGTTCTTC.

The CDR3 DNA reads TGTGCCTGGAGGGGACAGGGGGCGAATCAGCCCCAGCATTTT. Its protein is CAWRGQGANQPQHF. The rearrangement joins TRBV30 to TRBJ1-5, with 12 bases aligning to TRBD1. Germline lookup yields CDR1 GTSNPN and CDR2 SVGIG (reference sequence). The ends lost 3 bases at V and 4 bases at J; junction bases unmatched: 1. CDR3 length equals 14 residues.

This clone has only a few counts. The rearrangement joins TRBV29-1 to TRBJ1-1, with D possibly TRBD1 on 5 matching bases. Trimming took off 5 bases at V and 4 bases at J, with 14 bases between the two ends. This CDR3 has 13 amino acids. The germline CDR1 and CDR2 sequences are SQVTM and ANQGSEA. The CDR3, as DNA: TGCAGCGTTCGGTCCTTAAGGGGCACTGAAGCTTTCTTT. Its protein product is CSVRSLRGTEAFF. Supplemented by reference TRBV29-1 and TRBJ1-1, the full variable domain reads SAVISQKPSRDICQRGTSLTIQCQVDSQVTMMFWYRQQPGQSLTLIATANQGSEATYESGFVIDKFPISRPNLTFSTLTVSNMSPEDSSIYLCSVRSLRGTEAFFGQGTRLTVV.

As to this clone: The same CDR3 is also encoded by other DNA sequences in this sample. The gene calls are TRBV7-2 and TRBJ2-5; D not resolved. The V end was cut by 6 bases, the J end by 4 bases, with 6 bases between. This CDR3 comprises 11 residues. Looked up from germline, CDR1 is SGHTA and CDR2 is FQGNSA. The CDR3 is CASSQGETQYF. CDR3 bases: TGTGCCAGCAGTCAAGGAGAGACCCAGTACTTC.

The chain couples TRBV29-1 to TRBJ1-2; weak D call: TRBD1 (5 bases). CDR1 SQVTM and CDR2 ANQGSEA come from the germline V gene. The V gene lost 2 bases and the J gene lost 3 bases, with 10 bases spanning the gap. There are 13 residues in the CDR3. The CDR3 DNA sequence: TGCAGCGTTGAAAGGGACGGTGACTATGGCTACACCTTC. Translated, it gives CSVERDGDYGYTF.

The CDR3 here is CASSVAAGGSYEQYF. In DNA form, the CDR3 reads TGTGCCAGCAGCGTAGCGGCCGGGGGTAGTTACGAGCAGTACTTC. This chain uses TRBV9 with TRBJ2-7; possibly TRBD2 for D (6 bases). V lost 0 bases and J 4 bases, leaving 14 bases between the germline ends. Germline CDR1 SGDLS, CDR2 YYNGEE. The CDR3 is 15 residues long.

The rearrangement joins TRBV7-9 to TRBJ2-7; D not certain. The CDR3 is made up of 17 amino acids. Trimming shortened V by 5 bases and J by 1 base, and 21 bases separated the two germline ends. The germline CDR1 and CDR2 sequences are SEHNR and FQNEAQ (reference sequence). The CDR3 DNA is TGTGCCAGCAGCCCCCCGGGTCTGGTCCTAGTTTCCTACGAGCAGTACTTC. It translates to CASSPPGLVLVSYEQYF.

The CDR3 coding sequence is TGCAGCGGCTCAGGGGGCGGTTGGGAGACCCAGTACTTC. Residues: CSGSGGGWETQYF. The chain links TRBV29-1 to TRBJ2-5; TRBD1 aligns across 8 bases. From germline, CDR1 is SQVTM and CDR2 ANQGSEA. The V gene end was trimmed by 7 bases and the J gene end by 5 bases; junction bases not matched to a gene: 9. The CDR3 covers 13 residues.

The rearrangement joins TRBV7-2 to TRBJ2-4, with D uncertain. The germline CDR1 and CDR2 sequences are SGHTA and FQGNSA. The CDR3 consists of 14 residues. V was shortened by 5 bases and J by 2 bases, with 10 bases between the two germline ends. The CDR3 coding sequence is TGTGCCAGCAGCCTTGCAGCCTCCAAAAACATTCAGTACTTC. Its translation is CASSLAASKNIQYF.

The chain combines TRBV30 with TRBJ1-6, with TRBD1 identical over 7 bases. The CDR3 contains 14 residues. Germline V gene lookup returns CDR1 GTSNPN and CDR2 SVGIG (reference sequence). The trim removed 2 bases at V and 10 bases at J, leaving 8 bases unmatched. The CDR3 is CAWSRNRGGSPLHF. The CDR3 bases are TGTGCCTGGAGTAGAAACAGGGGTGGCTCACCCCTCCACTTT.

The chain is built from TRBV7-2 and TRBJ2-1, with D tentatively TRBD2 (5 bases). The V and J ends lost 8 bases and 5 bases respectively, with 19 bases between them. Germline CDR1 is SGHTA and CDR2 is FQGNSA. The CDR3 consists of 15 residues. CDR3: CASARSVVANNEQFF. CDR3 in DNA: TGTGCCAGCGCCCGAAGTGTTGTAGCGAACAATGAGCAGTTCTTC. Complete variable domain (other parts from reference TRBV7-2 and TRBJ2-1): GAGVSQSPSNKVTEKGKDVELRCDPISGHTALYWYRQSLGQGLEFLIYFQGNSAPDKSGLPSDRFSAERTGGSVSTLTIQRTQQEDSAVYLCASARSVVANNEQFFGPGTRLTVL.

The CDR3 DNA reads as TGTGCCAGCAGCCCGGGACAGACCTACGAGCAGTACTTC. Amino acids: CASSPGQTYEQYF. The rearrangement links TRBV2 to TRBJ2-7, with TRBD1 matching over 7 bases. Looked up from germline, CDR1 is SNHLY and CDR2 is FYNNEI. Germline trimming cut 6 bases from V and 2 bases from J; bases unmatched to any gene: 4. CDR3 length equals 13 residues.

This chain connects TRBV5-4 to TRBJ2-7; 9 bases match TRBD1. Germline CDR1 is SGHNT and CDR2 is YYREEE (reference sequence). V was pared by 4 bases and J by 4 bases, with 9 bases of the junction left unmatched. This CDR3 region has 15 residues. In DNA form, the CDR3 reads TGTGCCAGCAGCCCCACGGACAGGGGAGGGTACGAGCAGTACTTC. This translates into CASSPTDRGGYEQYF.

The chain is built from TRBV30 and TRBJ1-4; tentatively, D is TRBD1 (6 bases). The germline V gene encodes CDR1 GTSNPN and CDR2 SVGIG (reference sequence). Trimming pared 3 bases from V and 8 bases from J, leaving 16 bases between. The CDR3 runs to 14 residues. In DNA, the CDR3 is TGTGCCTGGAGCCCTCTGGACGGGGGCGAAAAACTGTTTTTT. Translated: CAWSPLDGGEKLFF.